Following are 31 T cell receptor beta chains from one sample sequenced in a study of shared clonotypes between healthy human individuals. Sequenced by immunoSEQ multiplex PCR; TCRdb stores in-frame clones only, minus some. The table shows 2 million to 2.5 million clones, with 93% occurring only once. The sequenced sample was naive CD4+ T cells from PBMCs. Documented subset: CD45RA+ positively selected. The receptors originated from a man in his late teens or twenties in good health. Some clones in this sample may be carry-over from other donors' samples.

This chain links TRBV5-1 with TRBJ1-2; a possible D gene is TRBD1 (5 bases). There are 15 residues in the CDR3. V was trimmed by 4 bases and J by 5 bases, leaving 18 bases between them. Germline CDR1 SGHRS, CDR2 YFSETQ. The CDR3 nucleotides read TGCGCCAGCAGCCTGAAAGGGCAGGGAGGATATGGCTACACCTTC. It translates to CASSLKGQGGYGYTF.

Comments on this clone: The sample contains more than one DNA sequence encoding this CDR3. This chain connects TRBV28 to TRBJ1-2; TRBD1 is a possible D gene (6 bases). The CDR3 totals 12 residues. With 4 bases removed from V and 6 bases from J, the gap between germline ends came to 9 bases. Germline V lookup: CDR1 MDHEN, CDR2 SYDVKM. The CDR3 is CASSSQGNGYTF. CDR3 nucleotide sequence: TGTGCCAGCAGTTCGCAGGGGAATGGCTACACCTTC.

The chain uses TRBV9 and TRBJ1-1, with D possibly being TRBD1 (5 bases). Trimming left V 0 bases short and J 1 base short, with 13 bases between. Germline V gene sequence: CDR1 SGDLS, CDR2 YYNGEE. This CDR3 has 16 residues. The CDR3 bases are TGTGCCAGCAGCGTAGGGGCGGGCAGGGAGAACACTGAAGCTTTCTTT. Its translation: CASSVGAGRENTEAFF.

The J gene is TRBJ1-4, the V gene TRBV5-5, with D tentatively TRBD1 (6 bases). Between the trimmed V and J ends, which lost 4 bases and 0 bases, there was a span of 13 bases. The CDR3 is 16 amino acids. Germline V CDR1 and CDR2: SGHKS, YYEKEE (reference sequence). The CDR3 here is CASSPLRQATNEKLFF. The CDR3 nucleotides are TGTGCCAGCAGCCCCCTCAGACAGGCAACTAATGAAAAACTGTTTTTT.

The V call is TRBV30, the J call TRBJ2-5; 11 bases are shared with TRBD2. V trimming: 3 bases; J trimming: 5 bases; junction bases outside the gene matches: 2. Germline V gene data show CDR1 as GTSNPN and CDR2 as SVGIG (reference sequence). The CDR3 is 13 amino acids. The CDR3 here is CAWRVAGGETQYF. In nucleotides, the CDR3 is TGTGCCTGGAGGGTAGCGGGAGGGGAGACCCAGTACTTC.

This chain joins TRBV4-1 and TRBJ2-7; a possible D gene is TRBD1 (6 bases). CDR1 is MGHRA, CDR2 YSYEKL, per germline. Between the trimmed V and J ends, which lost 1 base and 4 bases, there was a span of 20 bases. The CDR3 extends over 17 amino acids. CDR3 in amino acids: CASSQGGHRTDRYEQYF. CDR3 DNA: TGCGCCAGCAGCCAAGGGGGGCACAGGACCGATAGGTACGAGCAGTACTTC.

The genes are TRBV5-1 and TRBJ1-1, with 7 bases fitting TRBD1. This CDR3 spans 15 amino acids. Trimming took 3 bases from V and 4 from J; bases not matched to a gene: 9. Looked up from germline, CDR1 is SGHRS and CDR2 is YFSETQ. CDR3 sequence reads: CASSSNRGGVTEAFF. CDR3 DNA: TGCGCCAGCAGCTCCAACAGGGGCGGTGTCACTGAAGCTTTCTTT.

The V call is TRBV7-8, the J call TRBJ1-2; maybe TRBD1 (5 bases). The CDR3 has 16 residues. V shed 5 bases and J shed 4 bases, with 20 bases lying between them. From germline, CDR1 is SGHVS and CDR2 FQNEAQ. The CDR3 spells CASSHKEGLTSYGYTF. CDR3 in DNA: TGTGCCAGCAGCCATAAAGAGGGACTGACCAGCTATGGCTACACCTTC.

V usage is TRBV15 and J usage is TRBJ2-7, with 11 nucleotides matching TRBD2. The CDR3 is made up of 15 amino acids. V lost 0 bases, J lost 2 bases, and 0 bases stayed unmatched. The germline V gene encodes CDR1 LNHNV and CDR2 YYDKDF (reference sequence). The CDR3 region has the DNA TGTGCCACCAGCAGAGAGGGACTAGCGGCCTACGAGCAGTACTTC. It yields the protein CATSREGLAAYEQYF.

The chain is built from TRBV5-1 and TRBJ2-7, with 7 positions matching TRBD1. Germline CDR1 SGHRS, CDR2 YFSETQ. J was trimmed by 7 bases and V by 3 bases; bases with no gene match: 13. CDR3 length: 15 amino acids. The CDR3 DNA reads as TGCGCCAGCAGCTACCGACAGGGATCCCCTTTAGAGCAGTACTTC. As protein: CASSYRQGSPLEQYF.

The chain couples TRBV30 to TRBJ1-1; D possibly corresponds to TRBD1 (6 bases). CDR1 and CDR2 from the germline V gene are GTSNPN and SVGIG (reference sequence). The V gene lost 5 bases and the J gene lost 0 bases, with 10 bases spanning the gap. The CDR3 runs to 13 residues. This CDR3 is CAWAGQLNTEAFF. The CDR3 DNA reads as TGTGCCTGGGCCGGACAGCTGAACACTGAAGCTTTCTTT. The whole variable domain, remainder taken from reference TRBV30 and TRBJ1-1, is SQTIHQWPATLVQPVGSPLSLECTVEGTSNPNLYWYRQAAGRGLQLLFYSVGIGQISSEVPQNLSASRPQDRQFILSSKKLLLSDSGFYLCAWAGQLNTEAFFGQGTRLTVV.

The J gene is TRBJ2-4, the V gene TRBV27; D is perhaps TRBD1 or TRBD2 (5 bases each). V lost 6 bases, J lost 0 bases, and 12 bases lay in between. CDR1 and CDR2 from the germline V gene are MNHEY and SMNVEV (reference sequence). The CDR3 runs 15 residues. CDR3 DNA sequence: TGTGCCAGCAGATCCGCCGGGACAGCCAAAAACATTCAGTACTTC. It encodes CASRSAGTAKNIQYF.

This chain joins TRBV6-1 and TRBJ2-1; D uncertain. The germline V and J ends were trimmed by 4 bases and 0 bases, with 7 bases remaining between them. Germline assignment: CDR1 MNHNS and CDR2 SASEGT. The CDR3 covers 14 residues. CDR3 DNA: TGTGCCAGCAGTGGGCTCAGCTCCTACAATGAGCAGTTCTTC. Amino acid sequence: CASSGLSSYNEQFF.

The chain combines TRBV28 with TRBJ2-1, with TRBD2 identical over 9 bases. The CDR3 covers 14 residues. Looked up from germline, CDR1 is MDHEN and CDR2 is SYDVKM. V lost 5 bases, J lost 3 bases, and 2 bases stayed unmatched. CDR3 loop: CASSAGGNYNEQFF. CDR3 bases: TGTGCCAGCAGTGCGGGAGGGAACTACAATGAGCAGTTCTTC.

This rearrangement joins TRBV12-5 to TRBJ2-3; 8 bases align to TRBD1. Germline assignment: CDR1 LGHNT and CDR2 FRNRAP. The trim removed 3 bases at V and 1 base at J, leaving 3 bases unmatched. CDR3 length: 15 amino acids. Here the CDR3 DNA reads TGTGCTAGTGGTTTTACGGGACAGGGCACAGATACGCAGTATTTT. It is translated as CASGFTGQGTDTQYF.

CDR3 in amino acids: CASVQAGRGYTF. The CDR3 coding sequence is TGTGCCAGCGTTCAGGCAGGGCGAGGCTACACCTTC. The chain links TRBV6-1 to TRBJ1-2, with D maybe TRBD1 (5 bases). The CDR3 is made up of 12 amino acids. CDR1 MNHNS and CDR2 SASEGT come from the germline V gene. Trimming removed 8 bases from V and 8 bases from J, with 15 bases in between.

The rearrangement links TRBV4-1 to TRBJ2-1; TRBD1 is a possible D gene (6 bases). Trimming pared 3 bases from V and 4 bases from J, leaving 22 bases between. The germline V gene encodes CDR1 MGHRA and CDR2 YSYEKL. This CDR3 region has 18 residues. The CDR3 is CASSQYQGTISRYNEQFF. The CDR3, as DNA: TGCGCCAGCAGCCAGTATCAGGGGACAATTTCTAGATACAATGAGCAGTTCTTC.

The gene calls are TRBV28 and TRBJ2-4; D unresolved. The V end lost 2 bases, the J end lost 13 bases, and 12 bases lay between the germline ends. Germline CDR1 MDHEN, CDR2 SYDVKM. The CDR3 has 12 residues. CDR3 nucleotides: TGTGCCAGCAGTTTAAGTAGACAACCACAGTACTTC. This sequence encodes CASSLSRQPQYF.

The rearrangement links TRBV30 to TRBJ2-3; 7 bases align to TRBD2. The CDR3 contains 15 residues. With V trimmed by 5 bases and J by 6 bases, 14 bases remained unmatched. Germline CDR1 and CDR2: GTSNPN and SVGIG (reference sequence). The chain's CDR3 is CAWGTAGFGGDTQYF. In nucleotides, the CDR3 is TGTGCCTGGGGAACGGCGGGGTTCGGGGGGGATACGCAGTATTTT. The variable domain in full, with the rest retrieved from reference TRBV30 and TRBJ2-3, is SQTIHQWPATLVQPVGSPLSLECTVEGTSNPNLYWYRQAAGRGLQLLFYSVGIGQISSEVPQNLSASRPQDRQFILSSKKLLLSDSGFYLCAWGTAGFGGDTQYFGPGTRLTVL.

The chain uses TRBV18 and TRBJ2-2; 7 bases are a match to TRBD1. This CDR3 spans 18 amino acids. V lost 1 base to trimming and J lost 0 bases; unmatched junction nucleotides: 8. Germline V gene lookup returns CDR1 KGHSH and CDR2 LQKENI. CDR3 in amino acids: CASSPLGSGTANTGELFF. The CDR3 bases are TGTGCCAGCTCACCACTAGGGTCCGGGACAGCGAACACCGGGGAGCTGTTTTTT.

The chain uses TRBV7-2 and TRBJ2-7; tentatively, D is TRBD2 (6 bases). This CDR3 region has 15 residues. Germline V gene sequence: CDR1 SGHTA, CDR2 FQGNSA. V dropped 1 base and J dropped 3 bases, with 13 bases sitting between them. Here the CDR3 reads CASSLGLSGLYEQYF. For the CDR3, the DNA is TGTGCCAGCAGCTTAGGTTTGTCGGGACTCTACGAGCAGTACTTC.

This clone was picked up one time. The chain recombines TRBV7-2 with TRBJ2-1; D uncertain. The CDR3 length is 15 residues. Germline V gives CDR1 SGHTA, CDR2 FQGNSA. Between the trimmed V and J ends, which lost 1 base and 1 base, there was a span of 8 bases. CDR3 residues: CASSLGPRSYNEQFF. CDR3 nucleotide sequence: TGTGCCAGCAGCTTAGGGCCTAGATCCTACAATGAGCAGTTCTTC.

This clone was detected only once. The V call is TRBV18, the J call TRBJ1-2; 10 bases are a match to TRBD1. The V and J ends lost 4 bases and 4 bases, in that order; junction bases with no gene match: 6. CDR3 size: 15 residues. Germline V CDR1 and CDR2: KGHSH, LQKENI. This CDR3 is CASSRGTGDSYGYTF. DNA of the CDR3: TGTGCCAGCTCACGAGGGACAGGGGATTCCTATGGCTACACCTTC.

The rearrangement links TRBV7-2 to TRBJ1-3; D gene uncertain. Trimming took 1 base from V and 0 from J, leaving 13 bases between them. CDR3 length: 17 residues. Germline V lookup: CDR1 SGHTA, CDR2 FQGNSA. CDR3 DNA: TGTGCCAGCAGCTTAGGGGGTCTGATCTACTCTGGAAACACCATATATTTT. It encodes CASSLGGLIYSGNTIYF.

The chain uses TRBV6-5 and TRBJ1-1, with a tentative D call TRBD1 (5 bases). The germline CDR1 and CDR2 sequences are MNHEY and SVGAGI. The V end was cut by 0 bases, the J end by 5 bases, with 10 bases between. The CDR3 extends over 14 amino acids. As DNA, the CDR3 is TGTGCCAGCAGTTACTCGGGGACTCGGACTGAAGCTTTCTTT. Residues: CASSYSGTRTEAFF.

This CDR3 is CASSLPTGTSSGNTIYF. In DNA, the CDR3 is TGTGCCAGCAGTCTCCCCACGGGGACGAGCTCTGGAAACACCATATATTTT. This chain uses TRBV28 with TRBJ1-3; D might be TRBD1 (5 bases). Trimming pared 5 bases from V and 0 bases from J, leaving 17 bases between. Germline values: CDR1 MDHEN, CDR2 SYDVKM. CDR3 size: 17 residues.

This CDR3 reads CASSPKRDGNIQYF. The DNA for the CDR3 is TGTGCCAGCTCACCAAAAAGGGATGGAAACATTCAGTACTTC. The rearrangement joins TRBV18 to TRBJ2-4; D ambiguous. V lost 2 bases to trimming and J lost 6 bases, with 11 bases between them. CDR3 size: 14 residues. Germline V gene data show CDR1 as KGHSH and CDR2 as LQKENI.

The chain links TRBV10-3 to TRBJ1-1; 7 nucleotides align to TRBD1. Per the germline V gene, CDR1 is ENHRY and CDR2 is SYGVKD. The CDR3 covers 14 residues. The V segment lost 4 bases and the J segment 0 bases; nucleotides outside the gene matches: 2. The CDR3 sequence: CAISVTGLNTEAFF. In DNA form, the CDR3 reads TGTGCCATCAGTGTGACAGGGCTGAACACTGAAGCTTTCTTT.

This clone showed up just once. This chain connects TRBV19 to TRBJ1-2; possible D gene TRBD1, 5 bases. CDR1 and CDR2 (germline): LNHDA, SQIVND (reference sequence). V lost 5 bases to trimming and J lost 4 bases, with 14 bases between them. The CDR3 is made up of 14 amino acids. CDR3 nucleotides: TGTGCCAGTAGTCCCCGAGGGACGACCTATGGCTACACCTTC. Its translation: CASSPRGTTYGYTF.

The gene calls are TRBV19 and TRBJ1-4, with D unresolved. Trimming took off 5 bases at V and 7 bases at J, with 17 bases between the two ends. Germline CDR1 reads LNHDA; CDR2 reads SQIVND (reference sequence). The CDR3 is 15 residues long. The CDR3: CASSLQTGPSEKLFF. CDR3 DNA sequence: TGTGCCAGTAGTCTCCAGACGGGCCCAAGTGAAAAACTGTTTTTT. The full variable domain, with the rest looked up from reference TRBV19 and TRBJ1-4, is DGGITQSPKYLFRKEGQNVTLSCEQNLNHDAMYWYRQDPGQGLRLIYYSQIVNDFQKGDIAEGYSVSREKKESFPLTVTSAQKNPTAFYLCASSLQTGPSEKLFFGSGTQLSVL.

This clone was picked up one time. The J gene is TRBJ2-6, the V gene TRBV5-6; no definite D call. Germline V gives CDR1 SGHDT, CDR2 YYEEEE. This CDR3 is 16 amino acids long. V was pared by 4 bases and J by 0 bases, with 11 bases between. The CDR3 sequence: CASSTDPSSGANVLTF. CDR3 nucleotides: TGTGCCAGCAGCACGGACCCTAGCTCTGGGGCCAACGTCCTGACTTTC.